This T cell receptor (beta chain) was identified during a study of blood T cell repertoires in COVID-19 (dated by TCRdb to 2019 to 2021). Concerning the study at large: Samples from collaborators originated in the United States, Italy and Spain and spanned both the acute and convalescent phases of COVID-19. The prospective study material was composed of cDNA or gDNA derived from T cells, B-cell-depleted T cells, or PBMCs. The dataset comprised deeply sampled blood TCRbeta repertoires from subjects exposed to, actively infected with, or recovered from COVID-19. The repertoires were released in a freely available public database intended as a resource for research on the immune response to SARS-CoV-2. Samples came from the ongoing ImmuneRACE study (first 160 participants) plus 1,254 subjects from 6 global collaborators. Nearly every sample came with metadata listing a de-identified subject ID, COVID-19 status, age in years and sex. Where available, HLA class I and class II types were taken from metadata supplied by the sample provider and were not determined by assay-based typing.

Of note for this clone: Its antigen is currently not known. No per-base quality is available; no much larger clone lies one base away.

The CDR3 contains 14 residues, cysteine and phenylalanine counted. Of the read, only the CDR3 DNA is kept; its 42 bases are in frame from base 1. Unmatched junction bases come to 6, with V trimmed by 6 bases and J by 6 bases. CDR1 and CDR2, per the germline V gene, are MNHEY and SVGAGI. TCRbeta CDR3 regions were amplified from genomic DNA using the immunoSEQ Assay, a bias-controlled multiplex PCR. Per the authors' processing: The number of nucleated cells in each sample was estimated from the amplification of reference gene primers within the assay. To quantify the absolute abundance of each unique TCRbeta CDR3 rearrangement, sequence reads were collapsed and filtered. For each sample, productive Simpson clonality was calculated as the square root of Simpson's diversity index over productive rearrangements. The immuneACCESS repertoire file appears here via TCRdb, limited to in-frame rearrangements. These files lack a portion of the clones; in checked studies, under half of the deficit traces to unresolved V genes, and the cause of the others is not known. The DNA was the basis for D and trimming; V, J and clone size are from that table. The sample includes about 110,000 clones, with approximately 84% observed a single time. The ten largest clones represent less than 2% of the sample.

Here is what the overall study found, with its caveats: The amount of clinical and demographic metadata varied by source and participant and was provided uncurated.

Collaborating institutions collected whole blood in K2EDTA tubes following their own protocols. Collaborator samples were shipped for TCRbeta analysis as frozen whole blood, isolated PBMCs, or DNA extracted from either sample type. The sample was peripheral blood. This receptor was obtained from a man aged 45 to 65 with acute or convalescent COVID-19. Recombination connected TRBV6-5 to TRBJ2-5, with 11 bases matching TRBD1. The DNA sequence follows: TGTGCCAGCAGCGAGGGGACAGGGGGGCAGACCCAGTACTTC. It is translated as CASSEGTGGQTQYF.